This section outlines one T cell receptor (beta chain) sequence together with its context. No patient had received any treatment before thyroid surgery. The source of the sample is a study of metastatic and nonmetastatic thyroid tumors. Study-level information: Where malignant and benign thyroid patients were concerned, repertoires were compared across blood and tumor or nodule tissue.

TCRdb recomputed clones from the PCR reads via MiXCR. The sample shows 15,000 to 20,000 clones, about 34% of them seen only once. V lost 1 base to trimming and J lost 5 bases; unmatched junction nucleotides: 0. The CDR3 length is 13 residues. In germline, CDR1 is SGHRS, CDR2 YFSETQ. The origin of this receptor is a female donor with papillary thyroid cancer or a benign thyroid nodule (not recorded which). Some clones in this sample may be carry-over from other donors' samples. The sequenced material came from tumor tissue. This chain uses TRBV5-1 with TRBJ2-3, with 8 bases matching TRBD2. This CDR3 is CASSLRGGDTQYF. The CDR3 DNA is TGCGCCAGCAGCTTGCGGGGGGGAGATACGCAGTATTTT. The full variable domain, rest sourced from reference TRBV5-1 and TRBJ2-3, is KAGVTQTPRYLIKTRGQQVTLSCSPISGHRSVSWYQQTPGQGLQFLFEYFSETQRNKGNFPGRFSGRQFSNSRSEMNVSTLELGDSALYLCASSLRGGDTQYFGPGTRLTVL.